Listed below are T cell receptor beta chains from one sample, sequenced in a study of beta chain features in type 1 diabetes. The repertoire was sequenced with immunoSEQ multiplex PCR; TCRdb's copy has only in-frame clones and lacks some. This sample has 900,000 or so clones, with under 20% found just once. Sequencing was carried out using naive CD4+ T cells from blood. The receptors here all came from a woman between 18 and 29 years old in good health. Both conserved end residues are part of each CDR3. Each record gives: V gene, CDR3 length, D gene, J gene, clone size, CDR3 DNA, CDR3 protein. The D gene is left open where the match is weak. Expanded clones are given a class, and other clones once, few, many or no size at all.

TRBV7-6,11,NA,TRBJ1-1,few,TGTGCCAGCAGCTCAGGGGCGGAAGCTTTCTTT,CASSSGAEAFF
TRBV7-9,15,TRBD1,TRBJ2-5,few,TGTGCCAGCAGCCTCCGGGACAGGGGTCGAGAGACCCAGTACTTC,CASSLRDRGRETQYF
TRBV27,14,NA,TRBJ1-5,NA,TGTGCCAGCTCACCCCGGGACACCAATCAGCCCCAGCATTTT,CASSPRDTNQPQHF
TRBV7-2,13,NA,TRBJ1-5,NA,TGTGCCAGCAGCTTACAGGGCAGGCAGCCCCAGCATTTT,CASSLQGRQPQHF
TRBV7-2,14,NA,TRBJ1-5,few,TGTGCCAGCAGCCCGAGGGGTGGGGATCAGCCCCAGCATTTT,CASSPRGGDQPQHF
TRBV28,13,TRBD1,TRBJ1-1,NA,TGTGCCAGCAGTCGGGACAGTTACACTGAAGCTTTCTTT,CASSRDSYTEAFF
TRBV5-1,16,TRBD2,TRBJ2-7,NA,TGCGCCAGCAGCCCACCGGGACTAGCGGGAACCTACGAGCAGTACTTC,CASSPPGLAGTYEQYF
TRBV6-6,12,NA,TRBJ2-3,NA,TGTGCCAGCACGGCCAGCACAGATACGCAGTATTTT,CASTASTDTQYF
TRBV10-3,14,NA,TRBJ2-1,NA,TGTGCCATCAGTGCCGTTTCCGGGATCAATGAGCAGTTCTTC,CAISAVSGINEQFF
TRBV6-6,14,TRBD1,TRBJ2-1,few,TGTGCCAGCAGTGTGGGACAGGTTTACAATGAGCAGTTCTTC,CASSVGQVYNEQFF
TRBV5-6,15,TRBD1,TRBJ1-2,NA,TGTGCCAGCAGCTGGACGGGACAGGTGAACTATGGCTACACCTTC,CASSWTGQVNYGYTF
TRBV7-9,14,NA,TRBJ1-1,few,TGTGCCAGCAGCCGAACGTGGGAGGGCACTGAAGCTTTCTTT,CASSRTWEGTEAFF
TRBV5-1,15,TRBD2,TRBJ2-1,few,TGCGCCAGCAGCTCCACTAGCGGTTCCTACAATGAGCAGTTCTTC,CASSSTSGSYNEQFF
TRBV7-3,15,NA,TRBJ1-1,NA,TGTGCCAGCAGCTCACAGGGAGGCCTGAACACTGAAGCTTTCTTT,CASSSQGGLNTEAFF
TRBV7-9,12,NA,TRBJ2-3,NA,TGTGCCAGCAGCCCCGGCACAGATACGCAGTATTTT,CASSPGTDTQYF
TRBV5-1,17,NA,TRBJ2-1,NA,TGCGCCAGCAGCTTGGCGGCGGGGCCAACAGTGAACAATGAGCAGTTCTTC,CASSLAAGPTVNNEQFF
TRBV28,15,TRBD2,TRBJ2-1,NA,TGTGCCAGCACCGGGGGACTAGCGTCCTACAATGAGCAGTTCTTC,CASTGGLASYNEQFF
TRBV11-2,14,NA,TRBJ1-3,few,TGTGCCAGCAGCGGGACGATGGGGGGAAACACCATATATTTT,CASSGTMGGNTIYF
TRBV9,14,NA,TRBJ2-7,few,TGTGCCAGCAGCGCGACTAGTGGGCGGGACGAGCAGTACTTC,CASSATSGRDEQYF
TRBV14,16,TRBD1,TRBJ1-1,few,TGTGCCAGCAGCCAAGGGAGGGCAGGGGGGCACACTGAAGCTTTCTTT,CASSQGRAGGHTEAFF
TRBV28,16,NA,TRBJ2-3,NA,TGTGCCAGCAGTATTTTAGGGGGTTCTAGCACAGATACGCAGTATTTT,CASSILGGSSTDTQYF
TRBV4-3,13,NA,TRBJ1-1,few,TGCGCCAGCAGCCAAGATCACGGTAGGGCGGCTTTCTTT,CASSQDHGRAAFF